This TCR beta chain derives from a study of blood T cells in healthy people across ages. This CDR3 comprises 17 residues. Germline CDR1 SGHVS, CDR2 FQNEAQ. V was clipped by 3 bases and J by 4 bases, with 18 bases between them. A second about 6 to 12 cycle PCR used barcoded and J-beta primers. TCRdb re-called the 5' RACE reads with MiXCR, one entry per CDR3 protein. Of hundreds of thousands of distinct CDR3 sequences in the sample, under 40% were seen once. This clonotype has only one observation. The rearrangement links TRBV7-8 to TRBJ1-4; TRBD1 might be the D (6 bases). The receptor was derived from a man between 18 and 29 years old in good health. Material: blood. The CDR3 region is CASSFPNSGGYNEKLFF. CDR3 DNA: TGTGCCAGCAGCTTTCCCAACTCGGGGGGCTATAATGAAAAACTGTTTTTT.